The T cell receptor (beta chain) described here comes from a study of blood T cell repertoires in COVID-19. On the study more broadly: Sites across the United States, Italy and Spain contributed samples from acute and convalescent COVID-19. PBMCs, B-cell-depleted T cells, or T cells were the source of the cDNA or gDNA that made up the material.

The assay was immunoSEQ multiplex PCR, and TCRdb's table has in-frame clones only and misses some. Of approximately 210,000 clones listed, approximately 91% are singletons. The V gene end was trimmed by 7 bases and the J gene end by 5 bases; junction bases not matched to a gene: 1. Germline lookup yields CDR1 SNHLY and CDR2 FYNNEI. The CDR3 covers 11 residues. The chain employs TRBV2 and TRBJ1-1, with 7 bases lining up with TRBD1. This TCR was sampled from a woman between 35 and 50 years old with acute or convalescent COVID-19. Sequencing was performed on peripheral blood. The CDR3 DNA sequence: TGTGCCAGCACGGACAGGACTGAAGCTTTCTTT. It is translated as CASTDRTEAFF.